This TCR beta chain was captured by sequencing in a study of somatic mutations in cytotoxic T cells in rheumatoid arthritis (dated by TCRdb to about 2017). In terms of the full investigation: Peripheral blood (around 29 ml EDTA) was collected from patients immediately after diagnosis and before any treatment began. A FACSAria II or Sony SH800 was used to flow-sort some V beta antibody-stained T-cell populations at nearly 100% purity, and TCRB sequencing was also done on sorted V beta1+ cells. To characterize clonality, the study used TCRB deep sequencing while asking whether somatic mutations are carried by expanded CD8+ T-cell clones in newly diagnosed, untreated rheumatoid arthritis. For 65 rheumatoid arthritis patients and 20 healthy controls, TCRB deep sequencing was carried out. Median age was essentially the same in the patient group and the control group.

What the work shows at the level of the full study, not this receptor alone: The largest CD8+ clone made up more than 20% of CD8+ cells in about an eighth of the 65 patients, and blood and synovial fluid shared several identical CD8+ TCRB sequences. CD8+ clonality increased with age in patients (Spearman r ≈ 0.46) but not in healthy controls. There was no significant difference in CD8+ T-cell clonality between rheumatoid arthritis patients and age-matched healthy controls. Viral specificity could not be ruled out by absence from virus-specific databases, and the antigen targets of the expanded CD8+ clones remained unknown.

This clone turned up a few times. This clone's antigen is unknown. Base qualities were left out, and no much larger clone turns up one base away. Sequencing of TCRB CDR3 was done on genomic DNA with the immunoSEQ assay. The paper's data handling went like this. When patient CD8+ clones exceeding 1% were checked against published virus-specific TCRB sequences, only a few matched. Only productive TCRB rearrangements were included in the analyses. Defining a clone by its unique TCRB CDR3 sequence, the study calculated clonality as a productive clonality index derived from Shannon entropy. Repertoire overlap for a pair of samples was computed from each clone's template counts relative to total templates per sample. A correlation with a Spearman r of roughly 0.6 was found between V-gene usage by flow cytometry and V-gene usage by TCRB sequencing. TCRdb holds this immuneACCESS table with in-frame rearrangements only. Some clones are missing; in checked studies, unresolved V genes explain under half, and the rest has no known cause. That table gives V, J and clone size, and the DNA gave D and trimming. This sample is represented by 12,000 to 15,000 clones; approximately 69% of them were singletons. 25% to 30% of the sample belongs to the ten largest clones.

Flow cytometry confirmed the purity of CD4+ and CD8+ cells that had been isolated by positive magnetic bead selection on an AutoMACS. A TCR V beta antibody panel was used in flow cytometry to screen first for clonal expansions, which were then characterized by TCRB deep sequencing of sorted CD8+ fractions. Ficoll-Paque PLUS density gradient separation was used to isolate peripheral blood mononuclear cells. DNA was extracted from CD4-enriched, CD8-enriched or PBMC samples with Nucleospin Tissue or Tissue XS kits and quantified with a Qubit 2.0 fluorometer. This TCR was recovered from an adult with rheumatoid arthritis. The sequenced sample consisted of CD8+ T cells sorted from blood.

CDR3 region: CASSSPRHGQGSSGNTIYF. The nucleotide sequence is TGTGCCAGCAGTTCCCCCCGGCATGGACAGGGAAGCTCTGGAAACACCATATATTTT. The chain employs TRBV28 and TRBJ1-3; 8 central bases correspond to TRBD1. The germline V gene sets CDR1 to MDHEN and CDR2 to SYDVKM. Ends trimmed: V by 4 bases, J by 0 bases; bases unmatched to a gene: 14. Taken from cysteine to phenylalanine, the CDR3 has 19 residues. Left in the record is the CDR3 DNA by itself, 57 bases read in frame from the first base.